What follows describes a single TCR beta chain. Its antigen is not known. This CDR3 spans 16 amino acids. CDR1 ENHRY and CDR2 SYGVKD come from the germline V gene. The V end was cut by 6 bases, the J end by 12 bases, with 27 bases between. The sample is drawn from a study of post-analysis software for immune sequencing data. The study, taken as a whole, reports: The study found TRBV5-6, TRBV5-1 and TRBV20-1 among five or six TRBV segments more frequent in patients than controls. When compared against controls, multiple sclerosis patients showed significantly lower normalized Chao1 diversity. Strong co-clustering by F measure was evident for samples that had been prepared in the same batch.

Presence of unique molecular identifiers characterized the TCR beta cDNA libraries. TCRdb independently ran MiXCR on the PCR reads; one entry per CDR3 protein. Here the sample spans 600,000 to 750,000 distinct CDR3 sequences, more than 50% being singletons. Material: blood. The sequence was obtained from a girl aged 2 to 10 with multiple sclerosis. This chain joins TRBV10-3 and TRBJ2-1; D possibly corresponds to TRBD1 (7 bases). The CDR3 protein is CAISPQGQEGSRGQFF. The DNA of the CDR3 is TGTGCCATCAGCCCCCAAGGACAGGAGGGTTCACGGGGGCAGTTCTTC.